This is a list of T cell receptor beta chains from one sample in a study of blood T cell repertoires in COVID-19. The repertoire was sequenced with immunoSEQ multiplex PCR; TCRdb's copy has only in-frame clones and lacks some. The sample shows 190,000 or so clones, 85% of them seen only once. The sequenced sample was PBMCs or T cells enriched from blood (not recorded which). These receptors originate from a man aged 35 to 55 who had recovered from COVID-19. CDR3s leave out the opening cysteine and the closing phenylalanine or tryptophan. Fields, in order: V gene, CDR3 protein.

>TRBV24-1
ATSDHGQGRYNEQF
>TRBV5-1
ASSSGQNSPLH
>TRBV20-1
SASESGLPRAF
>TRBV5-1
ASSLGSGVYEQY
>TRBV28
ASRASLAQH
>TRBV6-5
ASSYSYYNSYEQY
>TRBV6-2/TRBV6-3
ASSLAGGPKTQY
>TRBV2
ASSVDRGRISGANVLT
>TRBV18
ASSPVADNQPQH
>TRBV7-9
ASSKIGGEQY
>TRBV19
ASRDRGGTEAF
>TRBV15
ATSHGLAGNEQF
>TRBV10-3
AITGLAGGGELF
>TRBV5-1
ASSFSGEGSYEQY
>TRBV13
ASSFLAGRSVGELF
>TRBV2
ASSWYSQEGNSPLH
>TRBV6-2/TRBV6-3
ASSYDAGGYWNEQF
>TRBV7-2
ASSPGGTQY
>TRBV19
ASSRERGSEQY
>TRBV15
ATSRGQETYGYT
>TRBV25-1
ASSFAGGHNEQY
>TRBV28
ATSLYGYT
>TRBV5-6
ASTSDRGFSKNIQY
>TRBV19
ASSIVTRVWLQPQH
>TRBV7-2
ASSIGLAGGSDTQY
>TRBV6-5
ASSYTGGPYEQY
>TRBV11-2
ASSLDTGGELF
>TRBV4-2
ASSQDVAGISDTQY
>TRBV6-4
ASSEGGLAGTTGELF
>TRBV6-5
ASSPERQGEAF
>TRBV13
ASSLGQGTGYGYT
>TRBV5-1
ASSSTQTGLNYEAF
>TRBV3-1/TRBV3-2
ASSRGDRGLHYGYT
>TRBV2
ASSPPGGTYNEQF
>TRBV7-6
ASSLQSAGVYNEQF
>TRBV5-4
ASRLDSHNEQF
>TRBV24-1
ATSDQGASGYGYT
>TRBV5-1
ASSLATPPPYYEQY